The source of this T cell receptor (beta chain) is a study of blood T cell repertoires in COVID-19. Study summary: The United States, Italy and Spain provided the acute and convalescent COVID-19 samples. T cells, B-cell-depleted T cells, or PBMCs provided the cDNA or gDNA that served as material.

V lost 6 bases and J lost 6; bases outside the gene matches: 10. This CDR3 region has 16 residues. Germline V gives CDR1 MNHEY, CDR2 SMNVEV (reference sequence). How the authors handled the data: Amplification with reference gene primers provided the estimates of nucleated cell counts. Method: immunoSEQ multiplex PCR; TCRdb's copy keeps in-frame clones and lacks some. V and J calls and clone size come straight from that table; D and trimming were deduced from the DNA. The sample carries about 99,000 clones, roughly 89% recorded once. Specimen: peripheral blood. The TCR originated in an older man with active or convalescent COVID-19. The chain links TRBV27 to TRBJ2-1, with 11 bases aligning to TRBD1. CDR3 nucleotides: TGTGCCAGCAGGAAGGGACAGGGGGAAAGGGGCAATGAGCAGTTCTTC. It specifies CASRKGQGERGNEQFF.